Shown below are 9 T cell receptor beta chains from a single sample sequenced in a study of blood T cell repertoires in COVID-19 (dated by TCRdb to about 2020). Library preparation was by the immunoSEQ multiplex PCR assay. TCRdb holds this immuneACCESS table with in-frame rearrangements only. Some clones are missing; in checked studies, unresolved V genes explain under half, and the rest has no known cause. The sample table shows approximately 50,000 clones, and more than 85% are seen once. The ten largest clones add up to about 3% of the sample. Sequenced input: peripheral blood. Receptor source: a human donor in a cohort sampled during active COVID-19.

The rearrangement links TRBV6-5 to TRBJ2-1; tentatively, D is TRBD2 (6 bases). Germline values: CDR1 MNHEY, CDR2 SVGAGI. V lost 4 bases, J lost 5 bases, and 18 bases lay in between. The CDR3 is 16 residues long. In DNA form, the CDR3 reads TGTGCCAGCAGTTTCTTATCTAGCCGGGGGAACAATGAGCAGTTCTTC. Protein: CASSFLSSRGNNEQFF.

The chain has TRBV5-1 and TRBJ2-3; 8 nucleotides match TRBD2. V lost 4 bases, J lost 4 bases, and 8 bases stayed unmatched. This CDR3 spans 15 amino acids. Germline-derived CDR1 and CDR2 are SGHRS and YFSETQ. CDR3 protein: CASSLGLAGSDTQYF. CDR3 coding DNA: TGCGCCAGCAGCCTTGGTCTAGCGGGTTCAGATACGCAGTATTTT.

DNA for the CDR3: TGTGCCAGCAGCCCGGGGGGGGACACAGATACGCAGTATTTT. As protein: CASSPGGDTDTQYF. V usage is TRBV7-2 and J usage is TRBJ2-3; 8 bases agree with TRBD2. The germline V gene has CDR1 SGHTA and CDR2 FQGNSA. The CDR3 spans 14 residues. V was clipped by 5 bases and J by 2 bases; unmatched bases: 3.

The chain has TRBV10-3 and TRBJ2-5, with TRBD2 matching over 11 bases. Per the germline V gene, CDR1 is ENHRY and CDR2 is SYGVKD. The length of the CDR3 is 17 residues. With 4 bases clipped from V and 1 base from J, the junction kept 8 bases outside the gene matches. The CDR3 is CAISAGGTSGRQETQYF. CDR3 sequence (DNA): TGTGCCATCAGTGCAGGGGGGACTAGCGGCCGCCAAGAGACCCAGTACTTC.

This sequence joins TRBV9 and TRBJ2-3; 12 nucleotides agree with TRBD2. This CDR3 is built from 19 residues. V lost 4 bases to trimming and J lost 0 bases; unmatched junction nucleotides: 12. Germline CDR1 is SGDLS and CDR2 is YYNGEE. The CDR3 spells CASSTPGSLAGGSTDTQYF. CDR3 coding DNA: TGTGCCAGCAGCACACCGGGTTCGCTAGCGGGGGGGAGCACAGATACGCAGTATTTT.

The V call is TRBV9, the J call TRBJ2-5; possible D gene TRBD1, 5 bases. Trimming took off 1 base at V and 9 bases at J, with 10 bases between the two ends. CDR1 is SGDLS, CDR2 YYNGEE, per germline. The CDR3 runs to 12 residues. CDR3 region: CASSVREGAQYF. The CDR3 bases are TGTGCCAGCAGCGTAAGGGAAGGGGCCCAGTACTTC.

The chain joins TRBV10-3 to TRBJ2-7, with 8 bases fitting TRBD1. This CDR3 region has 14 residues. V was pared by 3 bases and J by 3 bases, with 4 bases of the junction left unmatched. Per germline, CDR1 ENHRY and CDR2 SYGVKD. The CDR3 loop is CAISDPDRGYEQYV. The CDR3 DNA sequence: TGTGCCATCAGTGATCCCGACAGGGGCTACGAGCAGTACGTC.

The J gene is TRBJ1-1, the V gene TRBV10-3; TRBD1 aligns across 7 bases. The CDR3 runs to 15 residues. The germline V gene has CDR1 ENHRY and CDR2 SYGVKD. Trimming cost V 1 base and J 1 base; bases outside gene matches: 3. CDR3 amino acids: CAISELTGKNTEAFF. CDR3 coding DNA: TGTGCCATCAGTGAGTTGACAGGGAAGAACACTGAAGCTTTCTTT.

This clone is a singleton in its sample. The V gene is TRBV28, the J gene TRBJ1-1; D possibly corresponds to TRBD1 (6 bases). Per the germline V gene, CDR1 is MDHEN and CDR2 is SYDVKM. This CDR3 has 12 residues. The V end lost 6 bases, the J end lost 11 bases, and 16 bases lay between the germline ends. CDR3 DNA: TGTGCCAGCAGCATCTCAAGGGGGTCGGCTTTCTTT. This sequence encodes CASSISRGSAFF.